This TCR beta chain originates from a study of radiotherapy plus CTLA-4 blockade in lung cancer. Study at large: Of the patients, about 19% showed objective responses and about 30% attained disease control. Study observations and caveats: In blood, TCR clones derived from the tumor expanded after radiotherapy plus ipilimumab.

Profiling relied on immunoSEQ multiplex PCR, and the TCRdb table lists in-frame clones only, not all of them. The repertoire holds roughly 59,000 clones, 72% seen once, with approximately 8.3% in the top ten. Receiving focal radiation plus CTLA-4 blockade with ipilimumab were patients who had chemo-refractory metastatic non-small-cell lung cancer. To note about this clone: Its antigen is still unknown.

The sequenced sample was peripheral blood, obtained from a patient treated with radiotherapy plus ipilimumab. This receptor was taken from a human donor with non-small cell lung cancer whose response to radiotherapy plus ipilimumab could not be evaluated.

This CDR3 is CASSSDRGGEAFF. CDR3 bases: TGTGCCAGCAGTTCGGACAGGGGTGGTGAAGCTTTCTTT. The rearrangement joins TRBV25-1 to TRBJ1-1; 9 nucleotides match TRBD1. The length of the CDR3 is 13 residues. The V and J ends lost 5 bases and 7 bases, in that order; junction bases with no gene match: 5. The germline V gene has CDR1 MGHDK and CDR2 SYGVNS.